One sample yielded the 4 T cell receptor beta chains listed below, sequenced in a study of T cell responses to AZD1222 COVID-19 vaccine. Only in-frame clones appear in the TCRdb table, and some are missing; sequencing was by immunoSEQ multiplex PCR. The sample yields just under 90,000 clones, 70% to 90% seen once. Sequencing was performed on peripheral blood, taken on day 0 of AZD1222 vaccination. Source of these receptors: an adult in good health.

The V gene is TRBV27, the J gene TRBJ1-4; D perhaps matches TRBD1 (6 bases). With 3 bases removed from V and 5 bases from J, the gap between germline ends came to 13 bases. This CDR3 region has 15 residues. CDR1 MNHEY and CDR2 SMNVEV come from the germline V gene (reference sequence). The CDR3 nucleotides are TGTGCCAGCAGTTTCTTTAGGGGGACGAATGAAAAACTGTTTTTT. It encodes CASSFFRGTNEKLFF.

The rearrangement joins TRBV7-9 to TRBJ1-6; maybe TRBD1 (5 bases). CDR1 is SEHNR and CDR2 is FQNEAQ in the germline V gene (reference sequence). The V gene lost 1 base and the J gene lost 8 bases, with 12 bases spanning the gap. The CDR3 sequence is 15 residues long. The CDR3 reads CASSLGWDGYSPLHF. CDR3 in DNA: TGTGCCAGCAGCTTAGGGTGGGACGGATATTCACCCCTCCACTTT.

This chain links TRBV28 with TRBJ1-6; possible D gene TRBD1, 5 bases. The CDR3 spans 14 residues. V lost 0 bases and J lost 10, with 10 bases in between. CDR1 and CDR2 from the germline V gene are MDHEN and SYDVKM. The CDR3 nucleotides are TGTGCCAGCAGTTTATGGTCAGGGCGGTCACCCCTCCACTTT. It is translated as CASSLWSGRSPLHF.

The chain links TRBV10-3 to TRBJ1-6; the D gene is possibly TRBD1 (6 bases). Trimming removed 6 bases from V and 7 bases from J, with 16 bases in between. The CDR3 loop spans 15 amino acids. The germline CDR1 and CDR2 sequences are ENHRY and SYGVKD. The CDR3 region is CAISGDTEVNSPLHF. Written as DNA, the CDR3 is TGTGCCATCAGCGGGGACACGGAGGTCAATTCACCCCTCCACTTT.